This T cell receptor beta chain was recorded in a study of CD4 T cells in relation to SARS-CoV-2 and coronaviruses. TCRdb's table, derived via immunoSEQ multiplex PCR, lists solely in-frame clones and lacks some. The sample lists about 26,000 clones, roughly 76% seen once, with over 15% in the top ten. The unexposed donors gave CD4+ T cells in about 2010-2019, prior to COVID-19. After ten to eleven days of culture, CD4+ T cells were isolated. About this clone: As yet, its antigen is unknown.

Trimming removed 0 bases at V and 0 bases at J, with 7 bases between. From germline, CDR1 is SGDLS and CDR2 YYNGEE. The CDR3 loop spans 15 amino acids. The sequenced sample was CD4+ T cells from PBMCs, cultured in vitro. J is TRBJ1-3 and V is TRBV9; D is ambiguous. The source of this sequence is a human donor in good health. The CDR3 here is CASSVDPDSGNTIYF. The DNA for the CDR3 is TGTGCCAGCAGCGTAGACCCAGACTCTGGAAACACCATATATTTT.